This is a list of T cell receptor beta chains from one sample in a study of blood T cell repertoires in COVID-19. Assay used: immunoSEQ multiplex PCR; TCRdb lists only in-frame clones, some missing. The repertoire holds hundreds of thousands of clones, with 80% to 90% as singletons. Sequenced input: PBMCs or T cells enriched from blood (not recorded which). The receptors stem from a man aged 18 to 29 who had recovered from COVID-19. Both conserved end residues are part of each CDR3. The D gene is left open where the match is weak. Clone size appears in some rows only: once, few, many, or a class for an expanded clone.

TRBV2	.	TRBD2	TRBJ2-2	TGTGCCAGCAGGGAGGGACTACCCGGGGAGCTGTTTTTT	CASREGLPGELFF
TRBV19	.	.	TRBJ1-6	TGTGCCAGTAGTATATTCGGTGTTTATAATTCACCCCTCCACTTT	CASSIFGVYNSPLHF
TRBV28	.	.	TRBJ2-7	TGTGCCAGCAGTACCCAGTCTCTTGGCGGTTACTCCTACGAGCAGTACTTC	CASSTQSLGGYSYEQYF
TRBV15	.	.	TRBJ2-1	TGTGCCACCAGAGTCACCGGGTGGTCCGGTGAGCAGTTCTTC	CATRVTGWSGEQFF
TRBV4-3	.	.	TRBJ1-4	TGCGCCAGCAGCCCTAACGGGGGGTACGGTGAAAAACTGTTTTTT	CASSPNGGYGEKLFF
TRBV7-2	.	TRBD2	TRBJ2-1	TGTGCCAGCAGCTTAGTCATACTAGCGGGGATACCTACTAATGAGCAGTTCTTC	CASSLVILAGIPTNEQFF
TRBV10-3	.	TRBD1	TRBJ1-3	TGTGCCATCAGTGGGCAGGGACAGGGGGCCGGAAACACCATATATTTT	CAISGQGQGAGNTIYF
TRBV5-1	.	TRBD2	TRBJ2-1	TGCGCCAGCAGCCTTAGCGGGGGCGGGTCCTACAATGAGCAGTTCTTC	CASSLSGGGSYNEQFF
TRBV7-9	.	.	TRBJ1-3	TGTGCCAGCAGCCTCCGCGGGTCTGGAAACACCATATATTTT	CASSLRGSGNTIYF
TRBV7-8	.	.	TRBJ1-2	TGTGCCAGCAGCTTATGGGCAGGGCAACCCGAAAACTATGGCTACACCTTC	CASSLWAGQPENYGYTF
TRBV9	.	.	TRBJ2-2	TGTGCCAGCAGCGGAGGCCCATCTAAACCGAACACCGGGGAGCTGTTTTTT	CASSGGPSKPNTGELFF
TRBV15	once	.	TRBJ1-1	TGTGCCACCAGCAGAGAGCCTACAGGGATCGCTGAAGCTTTCTTT	CATSREPTGIAEAFF